The 11 T cell receptor beta chains presented below share a single source sample, sequenced in a study of T cells after yellow fever vaccination. TCRdb re-called the 5' RACE reads with MiXCR, one entry per CDR3 protein. The sample carries approximately 550,000 distinct CDR3 sequences, around 21% recorded once. This sample comprised PBMCs, obtained 15 days after the yellow fever booster vaccination. The receptors shown here come from a young man who received the YFV17D yellow fever vaccine.

This clonotype was recorded many times. V and J are TRBV12-3 or TRBV12-4 and TRBJ1-5; 7 bases align to TRBD1. V was clipped by 6 bases and J by 0 bases; unmatched bases: 5. This CDR3 region has 15 residues. In DNA, the CDR3 is TGTGCCAGCAGGCTTGAGGGGGCTAGCAATCAGCCCCAGCATTTT. It encodes CASRLEGASNQPQHF.

The chain joins TRBV2 to TRBJ1-2; D possibly corresponds to TRBD1 (6 bases). The length of the CDR3 is 14 residues. CDR1 and CDR2 (germline): SNHLY, FYNNEI. Trimming took off 4 bases at V and 3 bases at J, with 12 bases between the two ends. CDR3 nucleotide sequence: TGTGCCAGCAGTGGCCCGGGGGCGGACTATGGCTACACCTTC. This codes for CASSGPGADYGYTF. The full variable domain, with the rest looked up from reference TRBV2 and TRBJ1-2, is EPEVTQTPSHQVTQMGQEVILRCVPISNHLYFYWYRQILGQKVEFLVSFYNNEISEKSEIFDDQFSVERPDGSNFTLKIRSTKLEDSAMYFCASSGPGADYGYTFGSGTRLTVV.

There are a few counts of this clonotype. The CDR3 reads CASSTSTGVYEQYF. The CDR3, as DNA: TGTGCCAGCAGTACCAGCACAGGGGTCTACGAGCAGTACTTC. The V gene is TRBV7-2, the J gene TRBJ2-7; 7 bases match TRBD1. The germline V gene has CDR1 SGHTA and CDR2 FQGNSA. Losses at the gene ends were 6 bases for V and 3 bases for J; bases not matched to a gene: 8. This CDR3 spans 14 amino acids.

The J gene is TRBJ2-3, the V gene TRBV27, with D perhaps being TRBD1 or TRBD2 (6 bases each). The CDR3 totals 15 residues. Trimming cost V 0 bases and J 5 bases, with 12 bases left between them. Germline values: CDR1 MNHEY, CDR2 SMNVEV (reference sequence). The DNA for the CDR3 is TGTGCCAGCAGTTTATCGTCCGGGGGCGTAGATACGCAGTATTTT. It encodes CASSLSSGGVDTQYF.

This clonotype was observed a handful of times. The J gene is TRBJ2-7, the V gene TRBV7-9; a weak D match, TRBD2 (6 bases). CDR3 size: 13 residues. V lost 8 bases and J 5 bases, leaving 16 bases between the germline ends. Per germline, CDR1 SEHNR and CDR2 FQNEAQ (reference sequence). The CDR3 here is CASALANLDEQYF. The CDR3 nucleotides are TGTGCCAGCGCCCTAGCGAACTTAGACGAGCAGTACTTC.

There are many counts of this clonotype. V and J are TRBV11-2 and TRBJ2-2; D might be TRBD2 (5 bases). The germline gives CDR1 SGHAT, CDR2 FQNNGV. Trimming took off 6 bases at V and 6 bases at J, with 11 bases between the two ends. The CDR3 is made up of 13 amino acids. CDR3 amino acids: CASRSLAPGELFF. The DNA for the CDR3 is TGTGCCAGCAGATCTCTAGCTCCCGGGGAGCTGTTTTTT.

This chain links TRBV29-1 with TRBJ1-3; D remains ambiguous. Germline CDR1 and CDR2: SQVTM and ANQGSEA. V shed 3 bases and J shed 0 bases, with 6 bases lying between them. CDR3 length: 13 residues. CDR3 nucleotides: TGCAGCGTTGAGGTGAACTCTGGAAACACCATATATTTT. It codes for CSVEVNSGNTIYF.

The chain carries TRBV29-1 and TRBJ1-3; D gene uncertain. This CDR3 comprises 11 residues. CDR1 and CDR2 from the germline V gene are SQVTM and ANQGSEA. V lost 3 bases to trimming and J lost 4 bases, with 4 bases between them. The CDR3 coding sequence is TGCAGCGTTGATGGAGGAAACACCATATATTTT. Amino acid sequence: CSVDGGNTIYF.

V is TRBV6-5 and J is TRBJ2-2; the D is unclear. The germline V gene has CDR1 MNHEY and CDR2 SVGAGI. The ends were cut back, 7 bases at V and 0 bases at J, with 9 bases in the middle. The CDR3 is 14 amino acids. The CDR3 loop is CASKSRPNTGELFF. Here the CDR3 DNA reads TGTGCCAGCAAGAGCAGGCCGAACACCGGGGAGCTGTTTTTT.

The genes are TRBV19 and TRBJ2-2, with a weak D call TRBD2 (5 bases). Between the trimmed V and J ends, which lost 9 bases and 6 bases, there was a span of 17 bases. Germline CDR1 LNHDA, CDR2 SQIVND (reference sequence). The length of the CDR3 is 14 residues. The CDR3 DNA is TGTGCCAGCTCACAATTCCGGGGTTCCGGGGAGCTGTTTTTT. Protein product: CASSQFRGSGELFF.

The chain recombines TRBV7-6 with TRBJ2-2; possibly TRBD2 for D (6 bases). V lost 5 bases and J lost 5, with 9 bases in between. Germline-derived CDR1 and CDR2 are SGHVS and FNYEAQ. This CDR3 comprises 13 residues. CDR3 coding DNA: TGTGCCAGCAGCGAAGGACTAACCGGGGAGCTGTTTTTT. Its translation: CASSEGLTGELFF.